A single sample is the source of the 9 T cell receptor beta chains below, sequenced in a study of T cells expressing NK-cell markers. TCRdb reworked the 5' RACE reads into one entry per CDR3 protein, no DNA. The table lists some 340,000 distinct CDR3 sequences. Sequencing input: blood T cells: a sorted CD56 or NKG2C T cell subset, CD4+ or CD8+ T cells, or bulk PBMC T cells (not recorded which). All receptors derive from a man aged 18-70 years in good health.

V is TRBV20-1 and J is TRBJ1-5. Germline-derived CDR1 and CDR2 are DFQATT and SNEGSKA (reference sequence). This CDR3 has 13 residues. The CDR3 loop reads CSASSSFNQPQHF.

The V call is TRBV28, the J call TRBJ2-3; lacking DNA, the TRBD1 call made by TCRdb goes unchecked. This CDR3 is 14 amino acids long. Germline V gene sequence: CDR1 MDHEN, CDR2 SYDVKM. The CDR3 is CASSLPRGGRTQYF. The full variable domain, in which reference TRBV28 and TRBJ2-3 provide the parts outside the CDR3, is DVKVTQSSRYLVKRTGEKVFLECVQDMDHENMFWYRQDPGLGLRLIYFSYDVKMKEKGDIPEGYSVSREKKERFSLILESASTNQTSMYLCASSLPRGGRTQYFGPGTRLTVL.

The V and J genes are TRBV3-1 and TRBJ2-7; TCRdb outputs TRBD1, but without DNA this stays unchecked. CDR3 length: 14 amino acids. The germline V gene encodes CDR1 LGHDT and CDR2 YNNKEL (reference sequence). CDR3 sequence reads: CASRRQDGAYEQYF.

J is TRBJ2-5 and V is TRBV19; TCRdb outputs TRBD1, but without DNA this stays unchecked. The CDR3 totals 14 residues. The germline gives CDR1 LNHDA, CDR2 SQIVND (reference sequence). This chain's CDR3 is CASSKQGASETQYF.

This chain connects TRBV7-3 to TRBJ2-7; TCRdb calls TRBD1, which cannot be checked without DNA. The CDR3 is 17 amino acids. From germline, CDR1 is SGHTA and CDR2 FQGTGA. The CDR3 sequence is CASSLRGWGQGTYEQYF.

The chain carries TRBV7-2 and TRBJ2-5; without DNA, the TCRdb call of TRBD1 cannot be checked. This CDR3 has 15 amino acids. Germline-derived CDR1 and CDR2 are SGHTA and FQGNSA. This CDR3 is CASSSQQGMQETQYF.

CDR3 protein: CASSDRGRGEKLFF. V and J are TRBV25-1 and TRBJ1-4. CDR1 and CDR2 from the germline V gene are MGHDK and SYGVNS. The CDR3 loop spans 14 amino acids. The entire variable domain, with the rest obtained from reference TRBV25-1 and TRBJ1-4, is as follows: EADIYQTPRYLVIGTGKKITLECSQTMGHDKMYWYQQDPGMELHLIHYSYGVNSTEKGDLSSESTVSRIRTEHFPLTLESARPSHTSQYLCASSDRGRGEKLFFGSGTQLSVL.

V gene TRBV18 combines with J gene TRBJ1-4. Germline CDR1 KGHSH, CDR2 LQKENI. This CDR3 spans 16 amino acids. CDR3 residues: CASSQSFHRTNEKLFF.

CDR3 sequence: CATSTRTSLDTQYF. The gene calls are TRBV15 and TRBJ2-3; TCRdb calls TRBD2, which cannot be checked without DNA. Germline loops: CDR1 LNHNV, CDR2 YYDKDF (reference sequence). The CDR3 spans 14 residues.